The next 15 T cell receptor beta chains were all read from a single sample in a study of blood T cell repertoires in COVID-19. The table came from immunoSEQ multiplex PCR; TCRdb's copy has only in-frame clones and leaves some out. In the table there are roughly 320,000 clones, approximately 84% of which are singletons. Sequencing used PBMCs or T cells enriched from blood (not recorded which). The receptors derive from a young man who had recovered from COVID-19.

The chain carries TRBV28 and TRBJ1-5; TRBD1 matches 8 bases. The CDR3 totals 18 residues. The trim removed 5 bases at V and 2 bases at J, leaving 14 bases unmatched. CDR1 and CDR2 (germline): MDHEN, SYDVKM. CDR3 bases: TGTGCCAGCAGTCCTAAAGTCAGGGGGCGAGGTCGCAATCAGCCCCAGCATTTT. It encodes CASSPKVRGRGRNQPQHF.

V and J are TRBV10-3 and TRBJ1-1, with D hard to call. V gave up 0 bases and J gave up 0 bases, with 8 bases separating them. Germline CDR1 ENHRY, CDR2 SYGVKD. CDR3 length equals 15 residues. The CDR3 here is CAISESRAMNTEAFF. As DNA, the CDR3 is TGTGCCATCAGTGAGTCGAGGGCCATGAACACTGAAGCTTTCTTT.

CDR3 in amino acids: CASRPGTGGYEQFF. The CDR3, as DNA: TGTGCCAGCAGACCCGGGACAGGGGGCTATGAGCAGTTCTTC. The V call is TRBV21-1, the J call TRBJ2-1; the table's D call of TRBD1 was not tested on the DNA. TRBV21-1 is a pseudogene. The CDR3 is 14 amino acids.

The chain has TRBV21-1 and TRBJ2-1; the D call in the table, TRBD1, was not verified against the DNA. TRBV21-1 is deemed a pseudogene. The CDR3 is 19 amino acids. This chain's CDR3 is CASSKLNFDRGDSYNEQFF. The CDR3 nucleotides read TGTGCCAGCAGCAAACTAAACTTTGACAGGGGAGACTCTTACAATGAGCAGTTCTTC.

The rearrangement uses TRBV19 and TRBJ1-5; 7 bases are shared with TRBD1. The J segment lost 0 bases and the V segment lost 3 bases, leaving 14 bases of the junction unmatched. CDR1 and CDR2 (germline): LNHDA, SQIVND (reference sequence). This CDR3 is 19 amino acids long. The CDR3 DNA sequence: TGTGCCAGTAGTATCTACGCGGCCACAGGGGCCTATAGCAATCAGCCCCAGCATTTT. This encodes CASSIYAATGAYSNQPQHF.

The chain uses TRBV5-1 and TRBJ2-6; unclear D gene. Germline assignment: CDR1 SGHRS and CDR2 YFSETQ. Trimming cost V 4 bases and J 0 bases, with 11 bases left between them. This CDR3 is 16 amino acids long. The DNA of the CDR3 is TGCGCCAGCAGCCCGGTGCACGACTCTGGGGCCAACGTCCTGACTTTC. It translates to CASSPVHDSGANVLTF.

This chain links TRBV25-1 with TRBJ1-3; 7 nucleotides line up with TRBD1. Germline assignment: CDR1 MGHDK and CDR2 SYGVNS. The CDR3 runs to 16 residues. Unmatched junction bases numbered 8, after V lost 6 bases and J lost 0 bases. Here the CDR3 DNA reads TGTGCCAGCAGCAGGACAGGCCCACACTCTGGAAACACCATATATTTT. Translating gives CASSRTGPHSGNTIYF. Full variable domain (remainder filled in from reference TRBV25-1 and TRBJ1-3): EADIYQTPRYLVIGTGKKITLECSQTMGHDKMYWYQQDPGMELHLIHYSYGVNSTEKGDLSSESTVSRIRTEHFPLTLESARPSHTSQYLCASSRTGPHSGNTIYFGEGSWLTVV.

The chain joins TRBV7-2 to TRBJ1-2; 9 nucleotides line up with TRBD1. The CDR3 covers 15 residues. V lost 7 bases, J lost 4 bases, and 10 bases stayed unmatched. The germline CDR1 and CDR2 sequences are SGHTA and FQGNSA. Here the CDR3 reads CASIEGQGRGYGYTF. DNA of the CDR3: TGTGCCAGCATCGAAGGACAGGGGCGAGGCTATGGCTACACCTTC.

V and J are TRBV18 and TRBJ2-7; the D gene is possibly TRBD2 (5 bases). This CDR3 has 15 residues. Germline values: CDR1 KGHSH, CDR2 LQKENI. V lost 0 bases and J lost 0, with 9 bases in between. Here the CDR3 reads CASSPPGTSSYEQYF. The CDR3 coding sequence is TGTGCCAGCTCACCACCGGGCACTAGCTCCTACGAGCAGTACTTC.

CDR3 bases: TGCGCCAGCAGCCCCTTCCAACTCATGAACACTGAAGCTTTCTTT. It encodes CASSPFQLMNTEAFF. The chain employs TRBV5-1 and TRBJ1-1, with D uncertain. CDR1 is SGHRS and CDR2 is YFSETQ in the germline V gene. V was clipped by 4 bases and J by 0 bases, with 13 bases between them. This CDR3 region has 15 residues.

The chain has TRBV30 and TRBJ2-7; perhaps TRBD2 as D (5 bases). Trimming took off 4 bases at V and 6 bases at J, with 10 bases between the two ends. This CDR3 comprises 11 residues. CDR1 is GTSNPN and CDR2 is SVGIG in the germline V gene (reference sequence). The CDR3: CAWTQRAEQYF. The CDR3 DNA reads as TGTGCCTGGACCCAGAGGGCCGAGCAGTACTTC.

The rearrangement uses TRBV5-6 and TRBJ2-3; tentatively, D is TRBD2 (6 bases). The CDR3 sequence is 16 residues long. CDR1 and CDR2 (germline): SGHDT, YYEEEE. V lost 4 bases to trimming and J lost 5 bases, with 20 bases between them. As DNA, the CDR3 is TGTGCCAGCAGCGTCGGGGAGGCCCGGGCGATAGATACGCAGTATTTT. It specifies CASSVGEARAIDTQYF. Drawing the rest from reference TRBV5-6 and TRBJ2-3, the complete variable domain is DAGVTQSPTHLIKTRGQQVTLRCSPKSGHDTVSWYQQALGQGPQFIFQYYEEEERQRGNFPDRFSGHQFPNYSSELNVNALLLGDSALYLCASSVGEARAIDTQYFGPGTRLTVL.

V gene TRBV6-1 combines with J gene TRBJ2-7; TRBD2 matches at 9 bases. This CDR3 region has 15 residues. V was clipped by 1 base and J by 6 bases; unmatched bases: 7. Germline-derived CDR1 and CDR2 are MNHNS and SASEGT. The CDR3 sequence: CASSEGSSGIGEQYF. In DNA, the CDR3 is TGTGCCAGCAGTGAAGGATCTAGCGGGATAGGCGAGCAGTACTTC.

V is TRBV7-2 and J is TRBJ2-1; TRBD2 matches at 8 bases. The CDR3 runs 17 residues. CDR1 and CDR2 (germline): SGHTA, FQGNSA. V was clipped by 5 bases and J by 10 bases; unmatched bases: 19. This CDR3 reads CASSPGFGTSPSAEQFF. CDR3 nucleotide sequence: TGTGCCAGCAGCCCCGGCTTTGGGACTAGTCCGAGTGCGGAGCAGTTCTTC.

This clone was counted once. The CDR3 nucleotides are TGCGCCAGCAGCCCGGGGACTAGCGGACAACTAGAGACCCAGTACTTC. Its protein is CASSPGTSGQLETQYF. The rearrangement joins TRBV5-1 to TRBJ2-5; 11 positions agree with TRBD2. The CDR3 covers 16 residues. The V segment lost 4 bases and the J segment 4 bases; nucleotides outside the gene matches: 9. Germline CDR1 SGHRS, CDR2 YFSETQ.